What follows is one T cell receptor beta chain and its context. What it binds is unknown. This sample was taken from a study of shared clonotypes between healthy human individuals. Study-level information: Plates per donor: three CD4 naive, three CD4 memory, two CD8 naive, one CD8 memory.

The genomic DNA of each subset was split evenly across several immunoSEQ plates. The protocol was immunoSEQ multiplex PCR, while the TCRdb copy is restricted to in-frame clones and leaves out a portion. The sample holds around 600,000 clones, about 95% seen once. Study outcomes and limitations: The naive CD4 repertoires of a few donors were compared, and around 5.1% of clonotypes were shared.

CD45RO-negative, CCR7-selected cells formed the naive CD8 fraction, which excluded terminally differentiated effector memory CD45RA+ cells. The J segment lost 4 bases and the V segment lost 8 bases, leaving 12 bases of the junction unmatched. There are 15 residues in the CDR3. Germline V lookup: CDR1 MDHEN, CDR2 SYDVKM. This rearrangement joins TRBV28 to TRBJ2-7, with 9 bases fitting TRBD1. This sequence originates from a woman under 40 in good health. What was sequenced was naive CD8+ T cells sorted from blood. CDR3 in amino acids: CASSSPGQGQYEQYF. The CDR3 DNA is TGTGCCAGCTCATCCCCGGGACAGGGTCAGTACGAGCAGTACTTC.